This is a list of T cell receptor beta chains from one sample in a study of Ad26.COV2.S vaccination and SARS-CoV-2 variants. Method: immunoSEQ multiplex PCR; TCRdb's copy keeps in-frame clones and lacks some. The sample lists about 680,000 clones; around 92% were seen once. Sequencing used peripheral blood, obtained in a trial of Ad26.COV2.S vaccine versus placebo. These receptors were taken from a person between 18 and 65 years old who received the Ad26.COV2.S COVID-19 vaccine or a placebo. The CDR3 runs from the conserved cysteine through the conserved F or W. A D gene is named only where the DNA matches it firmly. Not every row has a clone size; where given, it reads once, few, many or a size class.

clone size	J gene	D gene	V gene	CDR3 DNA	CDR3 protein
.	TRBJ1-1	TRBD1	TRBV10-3	TGTGCCATCTCCAGGGGGGTGATGAACACTGAAGCTTTCTTT	CAISRGVMNTEAFF
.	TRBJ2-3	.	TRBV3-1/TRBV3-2	TGTGCCAGCAGCCGGGACTTGGCAGGGGGGTCTTGGGATACGCAGTATTTT	CASSRDLAGGSWDTQYF
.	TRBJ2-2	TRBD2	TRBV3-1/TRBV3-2	TGTGCCAGCACCCGACTAGCGGGAGGACACGGGGAGCTGTTTTTT	CASTRLAGGHGELFF
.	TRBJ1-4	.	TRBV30	TGTGCCTGGAGTGGGAAGGACGCAACTAATGAAAAACTGTTTTTT	CAWSGKDATNEKLFF
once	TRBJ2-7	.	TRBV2	TGTGCCAGCGCGCCAGGAAGGGAAAAAGACGAGCAGTACTTC	CASAPGREKDEQYF
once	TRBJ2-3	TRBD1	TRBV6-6	TGTGCCAGCCTGGACAGGGGCCTCGGGGATACGCAGTATTTT	CASLDRGLGDTQYF
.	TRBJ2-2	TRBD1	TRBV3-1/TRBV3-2	TGTGCCAGCAGCCGTAGACAGGGGACGAACACCGGGGAGCTGTTTTTT	CASSRRQGTNTGELFF
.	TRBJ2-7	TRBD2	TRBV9	TGTGCCAGCAGCCTCTTAGCGGGGGGGACCTACGAGCAGTACTTC	CASSLLAGGTYEQYF
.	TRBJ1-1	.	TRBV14	TGTGCCAGCAGCCGCTCCGGGAACACTGAAGCTTTCTTT	CASSRSGNTEAFF
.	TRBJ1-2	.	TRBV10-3	TGTGCCATCAGTGAGTTTGAAAACTATGGCTACACCTTC	CAISEFENYGYTF
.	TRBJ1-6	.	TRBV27	TGTGCCAGCAGTTCCACAGGGTTTAGTAATTCACCCCTCCACTTT	CASSSTGFSNSPLHF
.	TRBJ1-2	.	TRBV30	TGTGCCTGGAGCGCCGCCCGCCGGGGGCGCGCAAAGGGCTACACCTTC	CAWSAARRGRAKGYTF
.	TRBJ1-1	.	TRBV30	TGTGCCTGTACAGGGTACACTGAAGCTTTCTTT	CACTGYTEAFF
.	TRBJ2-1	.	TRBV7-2	TGTGCCAGCAGCTTTAGCTATGAGCAGTTCTTC	CASSFSYEQFF
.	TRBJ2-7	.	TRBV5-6	TGTGCCAGCAGCTCGGGGGTGGTGGGGCCTCGCTACGAGCAGTACTTC	CASSSGVVGPRYEQYF
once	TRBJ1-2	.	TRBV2	TGTGCCAGCCTAGACACCGATAACTATGGCTACACCTTC	CASLDTDNYGYTF
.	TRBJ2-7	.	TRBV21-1	TGTGCCAGCAGCCTGCGACAGGCACTTACCGGATTC	CASSLRQALTGF
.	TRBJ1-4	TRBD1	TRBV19	TGTGCCAGCCTCTCCGGACAGGGGCCAATTGGTGAAAAACTGTTTTTT	CASLSGQGPIGEKLFF
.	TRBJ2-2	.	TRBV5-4	TGTGCCAGCAGCTCCCGGGACCGGGCGAACACCGGGGAGCTGTTTTTT	CASSSRDRANTGELFF
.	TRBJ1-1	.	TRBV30	TGTGCCTGGAGTGGGGGTGGGTTCGCTTTCTTT	CAWSGGGFAFF